These 25 T cell receptor beta chains share one sample of origin, sequenced in a study of blood T cell repertoires in COVID-19. The data were produced by immunoSEQ multiplex PCR, yet TCRdb's version contains in-frame clones alone and is incomplete. The data show some 220,000 clones, around 80% seen once. The sequenced sample consisted of peripheral blood. These TCRs come from a woman in her seventies with acute or convalescent COVID-19.

This clone was seen many times. The V gene is TRBV4-1, the J gene TRBJ2-3; D perhaps matches TRBD2 (6 bases). From germline, CDR1 is MGHRA and CDR2 YSYEKL. CDR3 length: 18 amino acids. With 0 bases removed from V and 2 bases from J, the gap between germline ends came to 18 bases. CDR3 nucleotide sequence: TGCGCCAGCAGCCAAGACAGGGTTTCAGGGACTGTCACAGATACGCAGTATTTT. Translating gives CASSQDRVSGTVTDTQYF.

The chain couples TRBV3-1 (or the pseudogene TRBV3-2) to TRBJ2-5, with D maybe TRBD1 (5 bases). V lost 10 bases to trimming and J lost 0 bases, with 18 bases between them. This CDR3 has 15 residues. Germline-derived CDR1 and CDR2 are LGHDT and YNNKEL (reference sequence). CDR3 in DNA: TGTGCCACCCAGCTCCAGGGCCTGTACCAAGAGACCCAGTACTTC. The encoded protein is CATQLQGLYQETQYF.

This clone has only one observation. The chain joins TRBV20-1 to TRBJ1-1; the D gene is possibly TRBD1 (5 bases). This CDR3 is 11 amino acids long. Germline assignment: CDR1 DFQATT and CDR2 SNEGSKA (reference sequence). V shed 3 bases and J shed 3 bases, with 5 bases lying between them. The CDR3 DNA follows: TGCAGTGCTAGGACAGACACTGAAGCTTTCTTT. Residues: CSARTDTEAFF.

The rearrangement links TRBV10-1 to TRBJ2-1; maybe TRBD2 (5 bases). Trimming removed 3 bases from V and 10 bases from J, with 22 bases in between. CDR3 length: 16 residues. CDR1 is WNHNN, CDR2 SYGVQD, per germline (reference sequence). This CDR3 is CASSDGLAGELEEQFF. The CDR3 region has the DNA TGCGCCAGCAGTGATGGGTTGGCGGGCGAGCTGGAGGAGCAGTTCTTC.

The chain employs TRBV12-5 and TRBJ1-6; TRBD1 aligns across 8 bases. The CDR3 totals 16 residues. Germline CDR1 reads LGHNT; CDR2 reads FRNRAP. V trimming: 1 base; J trimming: 3 bases; junction bases outside the gene matches: 2. This chain's CDR3 is CASGLDRGNYNSPLHF. CDR3 coding DNA: TGTGCTAGTGGTTTGGACAGGGGGAACTATAATTCACCCCTCCACTTT.

The chain has TRBV30 and TRBJ2-7; D might be TRBD2 (6 bases). The V gene lost 2 bases and the J gene lost 6 bases, with 20 bases spanning the gap. The CDR3 spans 15 residues. Germline CDR1 reads GTSNPN; CDR2 reads SVGIG (reference sequence). CDR3 bases: TGTGCCTGGAGTAATCTGGGGTTACGAGCGGGCGAGCAGTACTTC. Translated: CAWSNLGLRAGEQYF.

This chain connects TRBV7-2 to TRBJ2-7, with TRBD2 as a possible D gene (5 bases). CDR1 SGHTA and CDR2 FQGNSA come from the germline V gene. V lost 7 bases, J lost 3 bases, and 16 bases lay in between. The CDR3 runs to 14 residues. The CDR3 bases are TGTGCCAGCACTACACAATGGGAGAACTACGAGCAGTACTTC. It specifies CASTTQWENYEQYF.

This sequence joins TRBV3-1 (or the pseudogene TRBV3-2) and TRBJ1-3, with D unresolved. Trimming cost V 1 base and J 2 bases, with 12 bases left between them. The V gene's germline CDR1 is LGHDT and CDR2 YNNKEL (reference sequence). The CDR3 runs to 16 residues. CDR3 DNA sequence: TGTGCCAGCAGCCAAGTGTACCTAACGACTGGAAACACCATATATTTT. Protein product: CASSQVYLTTGNTIYF.

The V gene is TRBV2, the J gene TRBJ2-5; 7 bases match TRBD1. The CDR3 contains 14 residues. V lost 4 bases to trimming and J lost 2 bases; unmatched junction nucleotides: 4. The V gene's germline CDR1 is SNHLY and CDR2 FYNNEI. CDR3 sequence (DNA): TGTGCCAGCAGTGGACGCAGGGGGCAAGAGACCCAGTACTTC. This codes for CASSGRRGQETQYF.

The chain is built from TRBV2 and TRBJ2-5; D gene unclear. V gave up 6 bases and J gave up 4 bases, with 12 bases separating them. This CDR3 region has 13 residues. Looked up from germline, CDR1 is SNHLY and CDR2 is FYNNEI. CDR3 nucleotides: TGTGCCAGCAGGACAAGTTATGGAGAGACCCAGTACTTC. Its translation is CASRTSYGETQYF.

This clone was seen more than once but under ten times. The rearrangement uses TRBV28 and TRBJ2-3; TRBD2 matches at 13 bases. V was pared by 1 base and J by 5 bases, with 9 bases of the junction left unmatched. Germline V CDR1 and CDR2: MDHEN, SYDVKM. The CDR3 runs to 18 residues. The CDR3 nucleotides are TGTGCCAGCAGTTTATCTGTCACTAGCGGGGGGGCGAAAGATACGCAGTATTTT. It yields the protein CASSLSVTSGGAKDTQYF.

This chain connects TRBV5-1 to TRBJ2-1, with 9 bases fitting TRBD1. V lost 4 bases and J lost 0; bases outside the gene matches: 2. The germline gives CDR1 SGHRS, CDR2 YFSETQ. The CDR3 loop spans 15 amino acids. CDR3 region: CASSAGQGSYNEQFF. As DNA, the CDR3 is TGCGCCAGCAGCGCGGGACAGGGCTCCTACAATGAGCAGTTCTTC.

The chain joins TRBV7-9 to TRBJ2-5; TRBD2 aligns across 7 bases. Germline CDR1 reads SEHNR; CDR2 reads FQNEAQ (reference sequence). V lost 5 bases to trimming and J lost 4 bases; unmatched junction nucleotides: 13. The CDR3 contains 16 residues. This CDR3 is CASSPQGGGGSETQYF. Written as DNA, the CDR3 is TGTGCCAGCAGCCCCCAGGGCGGGGGAGGTTCAGAGACCCAGTACTTC. Full variable domain (remainder filled in from reference TRBV7-9 and TRBJ2-5): DTGVSQNPRHKITKRGQNVTFRCDPISEHNRLYWYRQTLGQGPEFLTYFQNEAQLEKSRLLSDRFSAERPKGSFSTLEIQRTEQGDSAMYLCASSPQGGGGSETQYFGPGTRLLVL.

The CDR3 DNA is TGTGCCAGCCGACAAAGCGGGGGGCGCACAGATACGCAGTATTTT. Amino acid sequence: CASRQSGGRTDTQYF. The chain carries TRBV3-1 (or the pseudogene TRBV3-2) and TRBJ2-3, with 9 bases that match TRBD2. V gave up 8 bases and J gave up 1 base; unmatched junction bases: 7. The CDR3 is 15 residues long. From germline, CDR1 is LGHDT and CDR2 YNNKEL (reference sequence).

On this clone itself: Other DNA sequences of this sample code for an identical CDR3. The CDR3, as DNA: TGTGCCAGTAGTCGTAGGGGTCCCCAAGAGACCCAGTACTTC. Residues: CASSRRGPQETQYF. The chain employs TRBV19 and TRBJ2-5; D might be TRBD1 (5 bases). Germline assignment: CDR1 LNHDA and CDR2 SQIVND (reference sequence). The CDR3 sequence is 14 residues long. V lost 5 bases and J 1 base, leaving 11 bases between the germline ends.

This clone was observed a few times. The chain combines TRBV9 with TRBJ1-1; tentative D call: TRBD1 (6 bases). The CDR3 runs to 14 residues. Germline loops: CDR1 SGDLS, CDR2 YYNGEE. V was shortened by 1 base and J by 3 bases, with 10 bases between the two germline ends. This chain's CDR3 is CASSVTSGDTEAFF. CDR3 DNA: TGTGCCAGCAGCGTAACGTCAGGGGACACTGAAGCTTTCTTT.

The V and J genes are TRBV29-1 and TRBJ1-1; 7 bases line up with TRBD1. J was trimmed by 3 bases and V by 6 bases; bases with no gene match: 4. The CDR3 has 12 amino acids. Per the germline V gene, CDR1 is SQVTM and CDR2 is ANQGSEA. Here the CDR3 reads CSVAGQYTEAFF. The CDR3 coding sequence is TGCAGCGTCGCGGGACAGTACACTGAAGCTTTCTTT.

CDR3 bases: TGCAGTGCTAGTACGGGGGGGCTCATGGAAGATACGCAGTATTTT. Protein sequence: CSASTGGLMEDTQYF. The chain uses TRBV20-1 and TRBJ2-3, with 8 bases identical to TRBD2. The trim removed 3 bases at V and 5 bases at J, leaving 10 bases unmatched. The CDR3 runs to 15 residues. The V gene's germline CDR1 is DFQATT and CDR2 SNEGSKA (reference sequence).

The chain employs TRBV16 and TRBJ1-1; TRBD1 matches at 10 bases. V lost 4 bases and J lost 4; bases outside the gene matches: 15. Germline V gene lookup returns CDR1 KGHSY and CDR2 FQNENV. CDR3 size: 18 residues. CDR3 DNA sequence: TGTGCCAGCAGCCGACGAGAGGGGACAGGGGATTTTTTCACTGAAGCTTTCTTT. Translated: CASSRREGTGDFFTEAFF.

V is TRBV5-1 and J is TRBJ2-2; perhaps TRBD2 as D (5 bases). Trimming removed 3 bases from V and 5 bases from J, with 17 bases in between. Germline V lookup: CDR1 SGHRS, CDR2 YFSETQ. The CDR3 covers 16 residues. The CDR3 here is CASSSAPGSRTGELFF. The DNA for the CDR3 is TGCGCCAGCAGCTCCGCCCCGGGGTCGAGGACCGGGGAGCTGTTTTTT.

The chain couples TRBV5-6 to TRBJ1-1; no clear D. Trimming shortened V by 0 bases and J by 7 bases, and 13 bases separated the two germline ends. In germline, CDR1 is SGHDT, CDR2 YYEEEE. This CDR3 comprises 14 residues. The CDR3: CASSLVTSFLEAFF. As DNA, the CDR3 is TGTGCCAGCAGCTTGGTCACGAGCTTCCTTGAAGCTTTCTTT.

CDR3 in DNA: TGCGCCAGCAGCCCGACAGGGTCCGGCTACAATGAGCAGTTCTTC. Translation: CASSPTGSGYNEQFF. The chain carries TRBV4-1 and TRBJ2-1; 7 bases map to TRBD1. The CDR3 covers 15 residues. The germline gives CDR1 MGHRA, CDR2 YSYEKL. V trimming: 4 bases; J trimming: 3 bases; junction bases outside the gene matches: 6.

This clone has a handful of counts. V usage is TRBV3-1 (or the pseudogene TRBV3-2) and J usage is TRBJ2-4; 8 nucleotides agree with TRBD1. V lost 4 bases and J lost 0; bases outside the gene matches: 5. CDR3 length: 16 amino acids. Germline values: CDR1 LGHDT, CDR2 YNNKEL (reference sequence). CDR3 sequence reads: CASSPGQGGAKNIQYF. CDR3 DNA: TGTGCCAGCAGCCCCGGACAGGGTGGAGCCAAAAACATTCAGTACTTC.

The chain links TRBV18 to TRBJ1-2; 9 positions agree with TRBD1. With V trimmed by 3 bases and J by 4 bases, 18 bases remained unmatched. Looked up from germline, CDR1 is KGHSH and CDR2 is LQKENI. CDR3 length: 19 amino acids. CDR3 protein: CASSPLRGDRESGGYGYTF. The CDR3 DNA is TGTGCCAGCTCACCCCTCCGTGGGGACAGGGAATCTGGTGGCTATGGCTACACCTTC.

This clone has just one count. The chain joins TRBV5-1 to TRBJ1-2; D not resolved. CDR1 and CDR2 (germline): SGHRS, YFSETQ. CDR3 length equals 12 residues. Trimming removed 4 bases at V and 8 bases at J, with 12 bases between. CDR3 nucleotide sequence: TGCGCCAGCAGCGTCGACCAGACAGGCTACACCTTC. Protein: CASSVDQTGYTF. Variable domain in full (rest from reference TRBV5-1 and TRBJ1-2): KAGVTQTPRYLIKTRGQQVTLSCSPISGHRSVSWYQQTPGQGLQFLFEYFSETQRNKGNFPGRFSGRQFSNSRSEMNVSTLELGDSALYLCASSVDQTGYTFGSGTRLTVV.